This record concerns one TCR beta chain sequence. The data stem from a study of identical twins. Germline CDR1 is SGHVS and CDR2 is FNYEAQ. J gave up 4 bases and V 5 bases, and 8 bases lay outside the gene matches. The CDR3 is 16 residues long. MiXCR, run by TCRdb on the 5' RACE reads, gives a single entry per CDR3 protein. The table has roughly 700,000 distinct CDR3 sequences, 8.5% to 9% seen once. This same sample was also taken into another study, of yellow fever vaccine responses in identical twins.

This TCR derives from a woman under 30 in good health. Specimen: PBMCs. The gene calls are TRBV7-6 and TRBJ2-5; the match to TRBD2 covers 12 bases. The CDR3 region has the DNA TGTGCCAGCAGCGCCCAGCTAGCGGGGGGGCCAGAGACCCAGTACTTC. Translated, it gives CASSAQLAGGPETQYF.